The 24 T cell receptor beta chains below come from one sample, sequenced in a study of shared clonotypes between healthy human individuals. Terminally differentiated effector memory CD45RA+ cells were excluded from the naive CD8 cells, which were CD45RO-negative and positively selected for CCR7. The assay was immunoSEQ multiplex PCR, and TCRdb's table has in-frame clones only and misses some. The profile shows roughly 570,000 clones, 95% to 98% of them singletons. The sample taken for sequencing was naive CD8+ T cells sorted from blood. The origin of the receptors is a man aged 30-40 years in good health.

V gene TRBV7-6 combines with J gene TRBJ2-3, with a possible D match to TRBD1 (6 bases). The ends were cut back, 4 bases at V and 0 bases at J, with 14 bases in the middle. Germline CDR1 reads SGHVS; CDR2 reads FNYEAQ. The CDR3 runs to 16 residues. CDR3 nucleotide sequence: TGTGCCAGCAGCTGGGGCAGGGGATCTAGCACAGATACGCAGTATTTT. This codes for CASSWGRGSSTDTQYF.

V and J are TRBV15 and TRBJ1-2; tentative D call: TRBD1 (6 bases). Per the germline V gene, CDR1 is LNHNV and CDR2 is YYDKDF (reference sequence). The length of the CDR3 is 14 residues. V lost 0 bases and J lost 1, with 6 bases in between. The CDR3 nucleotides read TGTGCCACCAGCAGAGACAGGGGTAACTATGGCTACACCTTC. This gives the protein CATSRDRGNYGYTF.

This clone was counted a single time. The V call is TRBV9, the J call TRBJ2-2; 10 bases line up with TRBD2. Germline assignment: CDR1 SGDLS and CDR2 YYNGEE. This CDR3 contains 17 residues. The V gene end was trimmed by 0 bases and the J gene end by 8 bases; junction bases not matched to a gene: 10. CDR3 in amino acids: CASSVEGLAGVSGELFF. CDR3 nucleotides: TGTGCCAGCAGCGTAGAAGGGCTAGCGGGAGTGTCTGGGGAGCTGTTTTTT.

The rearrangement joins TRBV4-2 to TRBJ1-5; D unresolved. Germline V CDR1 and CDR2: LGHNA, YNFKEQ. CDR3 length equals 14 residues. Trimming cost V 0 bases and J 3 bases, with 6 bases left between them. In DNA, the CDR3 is TGTGCCAGCAGCCAAGATTTAGACAATCAGCCCCAGCATTTT. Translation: CASSQDLDNQPQHF.

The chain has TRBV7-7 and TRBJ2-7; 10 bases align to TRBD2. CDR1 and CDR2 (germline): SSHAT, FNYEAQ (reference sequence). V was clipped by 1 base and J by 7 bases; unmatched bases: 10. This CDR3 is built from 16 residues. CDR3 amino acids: CASSLGVPGLASEQYF. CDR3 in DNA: TGTGCCAGCAGCTTAGGGGTACCGGGACTAGCGTCGGAGCAGTACTTC.

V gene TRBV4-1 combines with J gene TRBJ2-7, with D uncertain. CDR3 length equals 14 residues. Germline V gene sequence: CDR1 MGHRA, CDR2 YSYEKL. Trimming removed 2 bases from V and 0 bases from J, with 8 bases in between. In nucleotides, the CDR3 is TGCGCCAGCAGCCAAAATACGGGCTCCTACGAGCAGTACTTC. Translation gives CASSQNTGSYEQYF.

In DNA, the CDR3 is TGTGCCAGCAGCCAGACTAGCTCCCGTCGCAATGAGCAGTTCTTC. Protein product: CASSQTSSRRNEQFF. The chain uses TRBV27 and TRBJ2-1, with 7 bases aligning to TRBD2. The CDR3 runs 15 residues. CDR1 MNHEY and CDR2 SMNVEV come from the germline V gene (reference sequence). The V and J ends lost 6 bases and 6 bases, in that order; junction bases with no gene match: 11.

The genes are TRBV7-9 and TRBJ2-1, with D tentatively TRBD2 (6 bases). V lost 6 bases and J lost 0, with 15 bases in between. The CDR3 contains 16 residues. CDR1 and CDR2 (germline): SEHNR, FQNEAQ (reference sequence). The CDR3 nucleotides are TGTGCCAGCAGACCCGCTAGCGTAAGCTCCTACAATGAGCAGTTCTTC. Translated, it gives CASRPASVSSYNEQFF.

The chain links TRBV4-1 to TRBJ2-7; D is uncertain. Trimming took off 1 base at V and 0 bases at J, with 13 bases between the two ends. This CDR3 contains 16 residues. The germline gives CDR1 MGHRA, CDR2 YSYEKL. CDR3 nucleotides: TGCGCCAGCAGCCAAGGAGGAACAGATCCCTCCTACGAGCAGTACTTC. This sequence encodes CASSQGGTDPSYEQYF.

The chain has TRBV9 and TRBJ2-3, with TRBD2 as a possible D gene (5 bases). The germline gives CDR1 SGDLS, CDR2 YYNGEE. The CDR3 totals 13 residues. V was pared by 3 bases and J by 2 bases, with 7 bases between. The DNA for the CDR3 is TGTGCCAGCAGCGCCGACTACACAGATACGCAGTATTTT. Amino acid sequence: CASSADYTDTQYF.

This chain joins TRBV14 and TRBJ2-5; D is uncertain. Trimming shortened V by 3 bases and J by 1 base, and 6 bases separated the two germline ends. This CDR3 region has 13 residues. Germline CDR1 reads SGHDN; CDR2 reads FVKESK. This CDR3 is CASSHSRQETQYF. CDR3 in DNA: TGTGCCAGCAGCCACAGCCGCCAAGAGACCCAGTACTTC.

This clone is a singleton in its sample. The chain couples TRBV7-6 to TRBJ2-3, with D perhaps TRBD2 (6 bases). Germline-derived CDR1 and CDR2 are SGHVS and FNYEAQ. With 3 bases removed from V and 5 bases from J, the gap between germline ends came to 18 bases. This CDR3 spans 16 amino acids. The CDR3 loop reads CASSFGGARDGDTQYF. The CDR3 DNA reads TGTGCCAGCAGCTTCGGCGGGGCGCGAGATGGAGATACGCAGTATTTT. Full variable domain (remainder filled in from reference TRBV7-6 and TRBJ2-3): GAGVSQSPRYKVTKRGQDVALRCDPISGHVSLYWYRQALGQGPEFLTYFNYEAQQDKSGLPNDRFSAERPEGSISTLTIQRTEQRDSAMYRCASSFGGARDGDTQYFGPGTRLTVL.

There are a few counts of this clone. The CDR3 loop is CASSRAGTPTQPQHF. Written as DNA, the CDR3 is TGTGCCAGCAGCCGAGCCGGGACACCTACTCAGCCCCAGCATTTT. This sequence joins TRBV27 and TRBJ1-5; maybe TRBD1 (6 bases). The CDR3 runs to 15 residues. Trimming took 6 bases from V and 6 from J, leaving 18 bases between them. The V gene's germline CDR1 is MNHEY and CDR2 SMNVEV (reference sequence).

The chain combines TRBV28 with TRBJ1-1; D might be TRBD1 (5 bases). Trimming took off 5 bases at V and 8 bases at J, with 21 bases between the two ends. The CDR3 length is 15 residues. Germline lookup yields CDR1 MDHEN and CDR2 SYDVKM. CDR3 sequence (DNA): TGTGCCAGCAGTCCTTGGACCCACGAAACAGGCGAAGCTTTCTTT. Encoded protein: CASSPWTHETGEAFF.

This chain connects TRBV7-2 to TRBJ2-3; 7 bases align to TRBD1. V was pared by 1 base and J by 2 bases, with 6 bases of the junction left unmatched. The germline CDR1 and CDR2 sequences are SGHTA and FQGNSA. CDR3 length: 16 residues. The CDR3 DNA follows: TGTGCCAGCAGCTTAGGACAGGGCTCCAACACAGATACGCAGTATTTT. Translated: CASSLGQGSNTDTQYF.

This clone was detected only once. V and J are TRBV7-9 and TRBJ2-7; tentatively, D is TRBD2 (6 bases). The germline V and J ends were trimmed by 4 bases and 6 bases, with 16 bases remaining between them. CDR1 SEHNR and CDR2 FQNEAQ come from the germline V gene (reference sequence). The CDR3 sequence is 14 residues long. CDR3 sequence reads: CASSSRLDGREQYF. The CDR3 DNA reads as TGTGCCAGCAGCTCCCGACTAGACGGTCGCGAGCAGTACTTC.

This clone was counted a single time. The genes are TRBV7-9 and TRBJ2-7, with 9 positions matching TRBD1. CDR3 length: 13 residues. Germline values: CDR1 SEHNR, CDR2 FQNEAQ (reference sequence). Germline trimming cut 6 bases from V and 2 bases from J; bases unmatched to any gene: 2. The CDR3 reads CASRGQGPYEQYF. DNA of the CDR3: TGTGCCAGCAGGGGACAGGGACCCTACGAGCAGTACTTC.

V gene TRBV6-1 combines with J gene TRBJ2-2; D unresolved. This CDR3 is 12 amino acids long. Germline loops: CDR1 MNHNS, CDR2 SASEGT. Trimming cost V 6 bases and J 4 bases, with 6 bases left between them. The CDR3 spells CASRDRTGELFF. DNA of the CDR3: TGTGCCAGCAGGGACCGCACCGGGGAGCTGTTTTTT.

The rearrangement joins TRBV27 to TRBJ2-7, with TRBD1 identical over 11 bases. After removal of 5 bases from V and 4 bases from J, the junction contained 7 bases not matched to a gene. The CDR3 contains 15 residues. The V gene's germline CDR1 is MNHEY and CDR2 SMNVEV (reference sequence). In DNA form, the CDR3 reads TGTGCCAGCAGTACCGCCGGGACAGGGGGTTACGAGCAGTACTTC. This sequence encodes CASSTAGTGGYEQYF.

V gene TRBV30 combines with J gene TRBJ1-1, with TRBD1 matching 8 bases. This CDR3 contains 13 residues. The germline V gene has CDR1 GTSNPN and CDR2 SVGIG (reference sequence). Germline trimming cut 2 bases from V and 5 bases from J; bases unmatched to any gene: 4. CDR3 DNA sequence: TGTGCCTGGAGTCACAGGACAGGGACTGAAGCTTTCTTT. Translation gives CAWSHRTGTEAFF.

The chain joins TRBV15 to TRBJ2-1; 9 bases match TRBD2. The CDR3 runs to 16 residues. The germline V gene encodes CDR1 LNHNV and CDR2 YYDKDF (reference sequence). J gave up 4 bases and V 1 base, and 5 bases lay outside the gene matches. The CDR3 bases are TGTGCCACCAGCAGAGGTTCTAGCGGGATATACAATGAGCAGTTCTTC. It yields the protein CATSRGSSGIYNEQFF. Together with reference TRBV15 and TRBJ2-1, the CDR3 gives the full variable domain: DAMVIQNPRYQVTQFGKPVTLSCSQTLNHNVMYWYQQKSSQAPKLLFHYYDKDFNNEADTPDNFQSRRPNTSFCFLDIRSPGLGDTAMYLCATSRGSSGIYNEQFFGPGTRLTVL.

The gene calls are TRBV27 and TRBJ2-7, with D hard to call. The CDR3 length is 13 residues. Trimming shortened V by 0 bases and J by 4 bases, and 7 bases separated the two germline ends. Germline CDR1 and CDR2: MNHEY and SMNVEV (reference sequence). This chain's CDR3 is CASSLSGFYEQYF. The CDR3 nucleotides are TGTGCCAGCAGTTTATCAGGGTTTTACGAGCAGTACTTC.

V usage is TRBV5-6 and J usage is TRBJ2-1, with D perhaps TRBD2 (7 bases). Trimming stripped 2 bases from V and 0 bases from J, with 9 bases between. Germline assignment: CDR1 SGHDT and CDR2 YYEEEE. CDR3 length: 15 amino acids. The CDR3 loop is CASSFGGLSYNEQFF. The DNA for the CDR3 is TGTGCCAGCAGCTTCGGGGGGCTCTCCTACAATGAGCAGTTCTTC.

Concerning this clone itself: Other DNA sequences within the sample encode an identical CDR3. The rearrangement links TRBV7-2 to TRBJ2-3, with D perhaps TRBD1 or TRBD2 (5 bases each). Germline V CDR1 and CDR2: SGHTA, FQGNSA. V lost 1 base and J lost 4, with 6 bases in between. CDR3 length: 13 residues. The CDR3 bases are TGTGCCAGCAGCTTAGGAGGGGCAGATACGCAGTATTTT. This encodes CASSLGGADTQYF.